The 8 T cell receptor beta chains in this list originate from one sample, sequenced in a study of regulatory T cells in long-lasting Graves disease. Stated time point: newly diagnosed GD, antithyroid drugs for less than 3 months. From PBMCs, RNA was extracted and then used to make the TCR library. Building the TCR beta libraries relied on iRepertoire HTBI primers, and CDR3 regions underwent Arm-PCR. TCRdb analysed the multiplex PCR reads with MiXCR anew, one entry per CDR3 protein. This table has some 560,000 distinct CDR3 sequences, approximately 16% appearing once. These records were also assigned to another study, of T cells in Graves' hyperthyroidism and ophthalmopathy.

This specimen was peripheral blood mononuclear cells (PBMCs), taken at new diagnosis, from a patient treated with antithyroid drugs. The receptors come from a woman aged 40 to 65 with Graves disease.

This clonotype was seen more than once but under ten times. The chain joins TRBV29-1 to TRBJ2-1; D gene unclear. Trimming stripped 3 bases from V and 0 bases from J, with 12 bases between. Per the germline V gene, CDR1 is SQVTM and CDR2 is ANQGSEA. This CDR3 is built from 15 residues. In DNA, the CDR3 is TGCAGCGTTGAGGGTGGACGGAGCTCCTACAATGAGCAGTTCTTC. This sequence encodes CSVEGGRSSYNEQFF.

This clonotype has only a few counts. In DNA, the CDR3 is TGTGCCAGCAGCCAAGATAAGGGACAACTTTATAGCAATCAGCCCCAGCATTTT. Amino acids: CASSQDKGQLYSNQPQHF. The rearrangement links TRBV3-1 to TRBJ1-5; D is possibly TRBD1 (6 bases). Trimming cost V 0 bases and J 0 bases, with 15 bases left between them. Germline V gives CDR1 LGHDT, CDR2 YNNKEL (reference sequence). This CDR3 contains 18 residues.

This clonotype was picked up many times. The V call is TRBV7-2, the J call TRBJ2-7; no clear D. The germline V and J ends were trimmed by 1 base and 2 bases, with 12 bases remaining between them. The CDR3 runs to 15 residues. In germline, CDR1 is SGHTA, CDR2 FQGNSA. The CDR3 sequence: CASSLEGGRTYEQYF. The CDR3 DNA reads TGTGCCAGCAGCTTAGAGGGTGGCAGGACCTACGAGCAGTACTTC.

The sample holds a few counts of this clonotype. The chain recombines TRBV12-3 or TRBV12-4 with TRBJ1-5; 10 positions agree with TRBD1. CDR3 length: 13 residues. Trimming at V came to 6 bases and at J to 7 bases, leaving 3 bases not matched to a gene. In DNA, the CDR3 is TGTGCCAGCAGGGACAGGGGGTTGCAGCCCCAGCATTTT. Translating it yields CASRDRGLQPQHF.

This clonotype was counted only a few times. The gene calls are TRBV12-3 or TRBV12-4 and TRBJ1-1, with D perhaps TRBD1 (5 bases). The CDR3 loop spans 16 amino acids. The V end was cut by 3 bases, the J end by 2 bases, with 16 bases between. In DNA form, the CDR3 reads TGTGCCAGCAGTTTTAGATATCGGGGGATAAACACTGAAGCTTTCTTT. Translation: CASSFRYRGINTEAFF.

This clonotype was detected many times. The rearrangement joins TRBV3-1 to TRBJ1-2, with 12 bases aligning to TRBD1. Trimming removed 1 base from V and 5 bases from J; junction bases left unmatched: 5. The CDR3 is 16 amino acids. The germline V gene has CDR1 LGHDT and CDR2 YNNKEL (reference sequence). The CDR3 sequence: CASSQGPGQGAYGYTF. As DNA, the CDR3 is TGTGCCAGCAGCCAAGGCCCGGGACAGGGGGCGTATGGCTACACCTTC.

The chain joins TRBV4-1 to TRBJ1-5; TRBD1 agrees at 9 bases. The germline V gene encodes CDR1 MGHRA and CDR2 YSYEKL. After removal of 2 bases from V and 6 bases from J, the junction contained 14 bases not matched to a gene. This CDR3 has 18 residues. The CDR3: CASSQTLVTGGGGQPQHF. CDR3 in DNA: TGCGCCAGCAGCCAAACCCTCGTAACAGGGGGCGGCGGTCAGCCCCAGCATTTT.

V and J are TRBV12-3 or TRBV12-4 and TRBJ2-1; TRBD1 is a possible D gene (6 bases). V gave up 6 bases and J gave up 2 bases, with 14 bases separating them. CDR3 length: 15 residues. CDR3 sequence: CASSPSGTTYNEQFF. The CDR3 DNA is TGTGCCAGCAGCCCCTCCGGGACAACCTACAATGAGCAGTTCTTC.